One TCR beta chain is described in this entry. What it binds is unknown. These data come from a study of cytomegalovirus exposure and HLA in healthy donors. Study outcomes and limitations: Per published reports, the classifier diagnosed cytomegalovirus status with high specificity and sensitivity.

The PCR made use of 60 Vbeta and 13 Jbeta primers. This table comes from immunoSEQ multiplex PCR, and its TCRdb copy is limited to in-frame clones, with some not included. The sample records under 150,000 clones, 67% being singletons. Specimen: PBMCs. This sequence originates from a man younger than 35 in good health and CMV-seropositive.

This CDR3 reads CASSLEQGMGSYEQYF. CDR3 bases: TGTGCCAGCAGCTTGGAACAGGGCATGGGCTCCTACGAGCAGTACTTC. The chain uses TRBV5-6 and TRBJ2-7; maybe TRBD1 (6 bases). V lost 0 bases and J lost 0, with 13 bases in between. This CDR3 spans 16 amino acids. Germline values: CDR1 SGHDT, CDR2 YYEEEE. Supplemented by reference TRBV5-6 and TRBJ2-7, the full variable domain reads DAGVTQSPTHLIKTRGQQVTLRCSPKSGHDTVSWYQQALGQGPQFIFQYYEEEERQRGNFPDRFSGHQFPNYSSELNVNALLLGDSALYLCASSLEQGMGSYEQYFGPGTRLTVT.